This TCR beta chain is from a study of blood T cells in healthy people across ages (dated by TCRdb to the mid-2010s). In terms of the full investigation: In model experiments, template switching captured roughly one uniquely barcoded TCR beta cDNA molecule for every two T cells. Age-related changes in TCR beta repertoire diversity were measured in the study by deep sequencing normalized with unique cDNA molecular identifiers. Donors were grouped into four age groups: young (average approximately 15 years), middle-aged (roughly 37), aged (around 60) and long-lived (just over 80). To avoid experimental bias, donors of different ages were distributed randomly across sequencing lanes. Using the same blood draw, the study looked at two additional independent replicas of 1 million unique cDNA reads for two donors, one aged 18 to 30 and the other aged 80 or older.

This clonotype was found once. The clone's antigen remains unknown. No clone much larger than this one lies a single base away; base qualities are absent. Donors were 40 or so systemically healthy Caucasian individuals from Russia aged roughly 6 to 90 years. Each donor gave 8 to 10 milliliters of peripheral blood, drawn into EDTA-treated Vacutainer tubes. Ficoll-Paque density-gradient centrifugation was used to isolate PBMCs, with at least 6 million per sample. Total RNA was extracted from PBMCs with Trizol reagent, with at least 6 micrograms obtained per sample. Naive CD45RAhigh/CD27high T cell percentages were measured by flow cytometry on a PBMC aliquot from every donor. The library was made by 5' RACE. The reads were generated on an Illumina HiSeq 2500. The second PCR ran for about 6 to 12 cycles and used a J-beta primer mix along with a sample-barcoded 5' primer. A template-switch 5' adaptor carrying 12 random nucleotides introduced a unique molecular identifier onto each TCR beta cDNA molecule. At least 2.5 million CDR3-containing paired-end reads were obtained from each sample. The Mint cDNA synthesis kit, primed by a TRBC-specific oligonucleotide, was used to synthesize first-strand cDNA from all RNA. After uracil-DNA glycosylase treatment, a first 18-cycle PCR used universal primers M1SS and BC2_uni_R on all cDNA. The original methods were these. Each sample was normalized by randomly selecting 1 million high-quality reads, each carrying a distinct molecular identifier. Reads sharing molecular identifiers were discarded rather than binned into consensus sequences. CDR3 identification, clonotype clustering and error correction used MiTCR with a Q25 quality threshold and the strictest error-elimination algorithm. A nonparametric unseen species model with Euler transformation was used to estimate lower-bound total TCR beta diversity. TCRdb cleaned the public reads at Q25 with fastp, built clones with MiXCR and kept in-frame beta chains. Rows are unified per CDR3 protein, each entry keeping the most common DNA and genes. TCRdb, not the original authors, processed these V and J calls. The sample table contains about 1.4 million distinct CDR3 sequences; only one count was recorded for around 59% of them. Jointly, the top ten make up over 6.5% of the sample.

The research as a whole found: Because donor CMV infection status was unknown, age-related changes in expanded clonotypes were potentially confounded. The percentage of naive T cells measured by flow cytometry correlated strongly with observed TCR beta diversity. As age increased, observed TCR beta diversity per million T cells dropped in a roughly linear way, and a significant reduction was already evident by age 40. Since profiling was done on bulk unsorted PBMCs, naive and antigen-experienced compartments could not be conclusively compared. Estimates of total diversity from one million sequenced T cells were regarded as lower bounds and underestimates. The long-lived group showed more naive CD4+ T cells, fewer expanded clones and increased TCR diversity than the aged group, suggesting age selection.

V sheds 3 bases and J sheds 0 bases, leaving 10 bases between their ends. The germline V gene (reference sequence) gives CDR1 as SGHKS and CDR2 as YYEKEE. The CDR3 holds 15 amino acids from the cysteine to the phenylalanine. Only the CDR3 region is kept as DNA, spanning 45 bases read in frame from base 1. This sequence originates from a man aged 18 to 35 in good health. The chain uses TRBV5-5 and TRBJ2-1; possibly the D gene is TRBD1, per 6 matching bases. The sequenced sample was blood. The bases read TGTGCCAGCAGCTCTAGGACAGCCTCCTACAATGAGCAGTTCTTC. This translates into CASSSRTASYNEQFF. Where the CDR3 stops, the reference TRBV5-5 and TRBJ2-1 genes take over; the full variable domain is DAGVTQSPTHLIKTRGQQVTLRCSPISGHKSVSWYQQVLGQGPQFIFQYYEKEERGRGNFPDRFSARQFPNYSSELNVNALLLGDSALYLCASSSRTASYNEQFFGPGTRLTVL.